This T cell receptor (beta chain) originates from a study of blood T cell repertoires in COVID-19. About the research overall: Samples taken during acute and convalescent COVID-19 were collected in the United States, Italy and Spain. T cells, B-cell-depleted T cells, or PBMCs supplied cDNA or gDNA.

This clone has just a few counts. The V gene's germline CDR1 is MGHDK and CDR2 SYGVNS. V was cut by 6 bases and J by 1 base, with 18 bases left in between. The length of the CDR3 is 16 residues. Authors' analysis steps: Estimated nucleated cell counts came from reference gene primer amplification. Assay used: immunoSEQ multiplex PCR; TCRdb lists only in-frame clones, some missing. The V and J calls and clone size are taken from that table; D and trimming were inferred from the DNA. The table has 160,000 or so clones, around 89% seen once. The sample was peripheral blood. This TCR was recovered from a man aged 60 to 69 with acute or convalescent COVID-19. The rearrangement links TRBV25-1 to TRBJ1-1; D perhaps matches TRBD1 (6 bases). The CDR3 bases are TGTGCCAGCAGGAGAGGAAAACAGGGAGCGAACACTGAAGCTTTCTTT. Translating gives CASRRGKQGANTEAFF. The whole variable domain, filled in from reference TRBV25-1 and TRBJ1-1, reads EADIYQTPRYLVIGTGKKITLECSQTMGHDKMYWYQQDPGMELHLIHYSYGVNSTEKGDLSSESTVSRIRTEHFPLTLESARPSHTSQYLCASRRGKQGANTEAFFGQGTRLTVV.